Listed below are T cell receptor beta chains from one sample, sequenced in a study of shared clonotypes between healthy human individuals. Sequencing was performed with immunoSEQ multiplex PCR; in TCRdb, only in-frame clones are kept and a portion is missing. This table has about 480,000 clones, around 74% appearing once. Sequenced sample: PBMCs. These receptors were taken from a woman aged 40-49 years in good health. Some clones in this sample may be carry-over from other donors' samples. The CDR3 runs from the conserved cysteine through the conserved F or W. Fields, in order: clone size, D gene, J gene, V gene, CDR3 DNA, CDR3 protein. A D gene is named only where the DNA matches it firmly. Size tells how often a clone was seen (once, few, many) or the class of an expanded clone, and some rows leave it out.

-,TRBD2,TRBJ2-1,TRBV5-1,TGCGCCAGCAGCTTGGGGACGACCGGGCCGGGGAGGGGCAATGAGCAGTTCTTC,CASSLGTTGPGRGNEQFF
-,-,TRBJ2-3,TRBV7-6,TGTGCCAGCAGCTTAGCGCGGGGTATGGATACGCAGTATTTT,CASSLARGMDTQYF
-,TRBD2,TRBJ2-3,TRBV11-1,TGTGCCAGCAGCCAGGGACTAGCGGGAGGCCGGGTAGATACGCAGTATTTT,CASSQGLAGGRVDTQYF
few,-,TRBJ1-1,TRBV30,TGTGCCTGGAGTGTAGCAGGGCTGAACACTGAAGCTTTCTTT,CAWSVAGLNTEAFF
-,TRBD2,TRBJ2-1,TRBV9,TGTGCCAGCAGCGTAGACAGCGGGAGTTACAATGAGCAGTTCTTC,CASSVDSGSYNEQFF
-,-,TRBJ1-5,TRBV2,TGTGCCAGCAGTGAAGCGAGGGGACAGCCCCAGCATTTT,CASSEARGQPQHF
-,-,TRBJ1-1,TRBV18,TGTGCCAGCTCATACGGACAGACAGAAGCTTTCTTT,CASSYGQTEAFF
-,-,TRBJ2-5,TRBV10-3,TGTGCCATCAGTGAAGGCCAGGGGGAGACCCAGTACTTC,CAISEGQGETQYF
few,-,TRBJ1-3,TRBV27,TGTGCCAGCAGCCGAGTGGGAGGCGGCTCTGGAAACACCATATATTTT,CASSRVGGGSGNTIYF
-,-,TRBJ2-7,TRBV5-1,TGTGCCAGCAGCTTGAGTGGTGGGAGGTACGAGCAGTACTTC,CASSLSGGRYEQYF
-,-,TRBJ1-2,TRBV7-2,TGTGCCAGCAGCTTAGGACTGGGCTACGTCTATGGCTACACCTTC,CASSLGLGYVYGYTF
-,-,TRBJ2-3,TRBV6-1,TGTGCCAGCAGTGTTCTCGGGGGCACAGATACGCAGTATTTT,CASSVLGGTDTQYF
-,TRBD1,TRBJ2-5,TRBV5-8,TGTGCCAGCAGCGGGACAGGAAGCGAGACCCAGTACTTC,CASSGTGSETQYF
-,-,TRBJ2-3,TRBV6-1,TGTGCCAGCAGTGAAATGGTTTCTACAGATACGCAGTATTTT,CASSEMVSTDTQYF
-,-,TRBJ1-1,TRBV7-2,TGTGCCAGCAGCTTAGGGTACACTATGAACACTGAAGCTTTCTTT,CASSLGYTMNTEAFF
-,-,TRBJ2-1,TRBV21-1,TGTGCCAGCAGCAAAGAGGGTCGGCGGCAGTTCAATGAGCAGTTCTTC,CASSKEGRRQFNEQFF
-,-,TRBJ2-1,TRBV4-2,TGTGCCAGCAGCCAATCCCCGGCGACAGGTCGCGGCGAGCAGTTCTTC,CASSQSPATGRGEQFF
-,TRBD2,TRBJ2-1,TRBV2,TGTGCCAGCAGAGGGGGACTAGCGGGAGTAGTAAATGAGCAGTTCTTC,CASRGGLAGVVNEQFF
-,-,TRBJ2-7,TRBV27,TGTGCCAGCAGTATTCGAACAGGGCTTCTCGAGTACTTC,CASSIRTGLLEYF
-,TRBD1,TRBJ1-2,TRBV11-1,TGTGCCAGCAGCAAAAACAGGGGTCCGAACTATGGCTACACCTTC,CASSKNRGPNYGYTF
-,-,TRBJ1-1,TRBV2,TGTGCCAGCAGTCCGGGGATGAACACTGAAGCTTTCTTT,CASSPGMNTEAFF
-,TRBD1,TRBJ1-4,TRBV30,TGTGCCTGGAGTGTACTCCCGCAGGGGGCGGTTGAAAAACTGTTTTTT,CAWSVLPQGAVEKLFF
-,-,TRBJ2-2,TRBV11-2,TGTGCCAGCAGCTTCCAAACCGGGGAGCTGTTTTTT,CASSFQTGELFF
-,TRBD2,TRBJ2-2,TRBV18,TGTGCCAGCTCACCGGGGGGACTAGACCAAGGCGGGGAGCTGTTTTTT,CASSPGGLDQGGELFF
once,-,TRBJ1-6,TRBV30,TGTGCCTGGAGTGGGGCCGCTAGTTCACCCCTCCACTTT,CAWSGAASSPLHF
-,TRBD1,TRBJ1-5,TRBV6-5,TGTGCCAGCAGCCAAACAGGGGGCGGTCAGCCCCAGCATTTT,CASSQTGGGQPQHF
-,-,TRBJ2-2,TRBV7-3,TGTGCCAGCAGCTTAAGTCGTGAAAAGGAATTGGGGACCGGGGAGCTGTTTTTT,CASSLSREKELGTGELFF
-,TRBD1,TRBJ2-3,TRBV27,TGTGCCAGCATCTTCCTAGGGGGCGGTCGGGATACGCAGTATTTT,CASIFLGGGRDTQYF
once,TRBD1,TRBJ2-2,TRBV30,TGTGCCTGGAGGGGACAGGCCACCGGGGAGCTGTTTTTT,CAWRGQATGELFF